This TCR beta chain emerged from a study of blood T cell repertoires in COVID-19. Study information: Sources were T cells, B-cell-depleted T cells, or PBMCs; the material itself was cDNA or gDNA.

TCRdb's copy holds only in-frame clones and misses some; the assay was immunoSEQ multiplex PCR. The sample comprises roughly 130,000 clones, approximately 80% of which are singletons, and more than 1.5% rests with the top ten. Losses at the gene ends were 4 bases for V and 8 bases for J; bases not matched to a gene: 7. Germline values: CDR1 SGHKS, CDR2 YYEKEE (reference sequence). The CDR3 spans 14 residues. The chain joins TRBV5-5 to TRBJ1-4; 8 nucleotides match TRBD1. The receptor was isolated from a man aged 65 to 85 with acute or convalescent COVID-19. Sequencing input: peripheral blood. This chain's CDR3 is CASSPGTGGEKLFF. CDR3 coding DNA: TGTGCCAGCAGCCCAGGGACAGGAGGCGAAAAACTGTTTTTT. Based on the CDR3 plus reference TRBV5-5 and TRBJ1-4, the full variable domain is DAGVTQSPTHLIKTRGQQVTLRCSPISGHKSVSWYQQVLGQGPQFIFQYYEKEERGRGNFPDRFSARQFPNYSSELNVNALLLGDSALYLCASSPGTGGEKLFFGSGTQLSVL.